This paragraph reports one TCR beta chain. Using immunoSEQ multiplex PCR, the repertoire was profiled, and TCRdb retains in-frame clones only, with some absent. This table has fewer than 250,000 clones, 84% appearing once. This entry belongs to a study of blood T cell repertoires in COVID-19. On the study more broadly: The analysed material was cDNA or gDNA that came from T cells, B-cell-depleted T cells, or PBMCs.

Participants were placed into cohorts based on the clinical history they reported. A COVID-19 case was met by exposed participants within 2 weeks before study entry. Material: PBMCs or T cells enriched from blood (not recorded which). The receptor's source is a woman aged 25 to 45 who had been exposed to COVID-19.

The CDR3 loop is CASSFKAETEAFF. CDR3 DNA: TGTGCCAGCAGCTTTAAAGCGGAGACTGAAGCTTTCTTT. The chain is built from TRBV7-9 and TRBJ1-1; D is undetermined. CDR3 length: 13 residues. Germline V CDR1 and CDR2: SEHNR, FQNEAQ (reference sequence). Deletions cut 3 bases from V and 5 bases from J, with 10 bases between. The variable domain in full, with the rest retrieved from reference TRBV7-9 and TRBJ1-1, is DTGVSQNPRHKITKRGQNVTFRCDPISEHNRLYWYRQTLGQGPEFLTYFQNEAQLEKSRLLSDRFSAERPKGSFSTLEIQRTEQGDSAMYLCASSFKAETEAFFGQGTRLTVV.